The clone carrying this T cell receptor (beta chain) was detected many times. Its antigen is undetermined. Mismatch with germline at one junction end may stem from a read error. Primed by a sample-barcoded 5' primer and a J-beta primer mix, a second PCR proceeded for roughly 7 to 12 cycles. TCRdb processed the 5' RACE reads anew with MiXCR; each CDR3 protein has one entry. The repertoire holds about 1.5 million distinct CDR3 sequences, with 42% as singletons. This entry is derived from a study of blood T cells in healthy people across ages. Germline CDR1 LGHDT, CDR2 YNNKEL (reference sequence). The CDR3 spans 12 residues. Study-wide results and caveats: More naive CD4+ cells and higher diversity were found in long-lived than in aged donors. Underestimates were what the diversity estimates from one million T cells were considered to be.

The people who gave samples were healthy Caucasians from Russia, aged about 6 to 100. Researchers isolated at least 6.5 million PBMCs per sample. The sample consisted of blood. This chain uses TRBV3-1 with TRBJ1-2, with no clear D. The clonotype originates from a woman aged 18 to 35 in good health. This CDR3 is CASSQGGYGYTF. CDR3 nucleotides: TGCGCCAGCAGCCAAGGCGGTTATGGCTACACCTTC.